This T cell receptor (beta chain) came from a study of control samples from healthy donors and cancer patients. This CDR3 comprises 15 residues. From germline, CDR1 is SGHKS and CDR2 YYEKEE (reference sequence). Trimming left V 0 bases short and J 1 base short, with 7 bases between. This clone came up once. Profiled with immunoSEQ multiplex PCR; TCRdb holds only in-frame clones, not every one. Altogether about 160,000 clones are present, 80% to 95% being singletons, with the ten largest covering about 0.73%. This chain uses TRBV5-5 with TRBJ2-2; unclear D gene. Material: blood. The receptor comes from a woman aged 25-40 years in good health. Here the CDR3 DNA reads TGTGCCAGCAGCTTGGAGGCTGGGAACACCGGGGAGCTGTTTTTT. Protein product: CASSLEAGNTGELFF.